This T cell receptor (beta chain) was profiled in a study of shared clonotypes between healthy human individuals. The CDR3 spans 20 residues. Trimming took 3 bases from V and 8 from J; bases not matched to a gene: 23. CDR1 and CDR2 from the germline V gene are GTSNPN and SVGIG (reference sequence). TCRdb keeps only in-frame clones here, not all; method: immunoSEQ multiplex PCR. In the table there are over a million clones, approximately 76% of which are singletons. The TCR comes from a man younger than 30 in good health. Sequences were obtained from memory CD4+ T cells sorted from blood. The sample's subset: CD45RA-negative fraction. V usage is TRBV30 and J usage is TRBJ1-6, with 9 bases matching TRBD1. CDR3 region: CAWRIRSGTGRKWEDSPLHF. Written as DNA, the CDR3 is TGTGCCTGGAGAATCCGGTCCGGGACAGGGAGGAAGTGGGAGGATTCACCCCTCCACTTT.